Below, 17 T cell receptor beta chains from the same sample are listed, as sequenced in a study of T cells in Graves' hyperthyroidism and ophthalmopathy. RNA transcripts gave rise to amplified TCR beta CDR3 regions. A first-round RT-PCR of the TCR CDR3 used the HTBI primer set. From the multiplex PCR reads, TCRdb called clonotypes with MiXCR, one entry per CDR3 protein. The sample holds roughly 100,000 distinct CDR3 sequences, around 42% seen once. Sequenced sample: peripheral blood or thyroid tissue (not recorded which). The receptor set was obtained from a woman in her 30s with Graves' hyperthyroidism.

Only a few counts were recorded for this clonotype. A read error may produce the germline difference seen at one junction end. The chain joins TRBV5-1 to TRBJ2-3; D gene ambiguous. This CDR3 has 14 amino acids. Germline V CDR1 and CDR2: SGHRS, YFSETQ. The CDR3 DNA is TGTGCCAGCAGCTTGGTTCTGCTCGCAGATACGCAGTATTTT. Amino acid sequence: CASSLVLLADTQYF.

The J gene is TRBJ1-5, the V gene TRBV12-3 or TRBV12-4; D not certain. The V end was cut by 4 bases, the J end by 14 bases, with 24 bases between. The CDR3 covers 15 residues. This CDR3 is CASSSYVKRLRSEHF. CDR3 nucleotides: TGTGCCAGCAGTTCCTACGTCAAGCGTCTCCGGTCCGAGCATTTT.

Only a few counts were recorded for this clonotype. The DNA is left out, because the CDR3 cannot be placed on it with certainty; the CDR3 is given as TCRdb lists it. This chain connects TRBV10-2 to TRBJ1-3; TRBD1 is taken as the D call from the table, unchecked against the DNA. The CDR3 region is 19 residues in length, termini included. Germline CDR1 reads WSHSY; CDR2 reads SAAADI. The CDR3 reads CASSGTGLGAFFGQGTIYF.

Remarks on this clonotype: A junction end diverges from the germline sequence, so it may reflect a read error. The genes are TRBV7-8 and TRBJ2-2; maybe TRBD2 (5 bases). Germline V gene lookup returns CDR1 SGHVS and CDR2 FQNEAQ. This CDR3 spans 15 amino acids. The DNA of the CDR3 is TGCGCCAGCGGCCCTTCCCGACAGAACACCGGGGAGCTGTTTTTT. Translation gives CASGPSRQNTGELFF.

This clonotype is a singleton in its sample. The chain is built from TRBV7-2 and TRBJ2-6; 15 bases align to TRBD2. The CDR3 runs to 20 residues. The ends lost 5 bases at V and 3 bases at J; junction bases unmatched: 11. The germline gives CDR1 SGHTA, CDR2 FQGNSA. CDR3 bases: TGTGCCAGCAGCCGATGGGCGGGACTAGCGGGAGGAGGTGGGGCCAACGTCCTGACTTTC. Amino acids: CASSRWAGLAGGGGANVLTF.

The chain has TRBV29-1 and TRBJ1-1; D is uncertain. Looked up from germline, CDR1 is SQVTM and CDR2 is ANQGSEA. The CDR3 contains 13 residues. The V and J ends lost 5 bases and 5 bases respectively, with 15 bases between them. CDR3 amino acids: CSVRKGPRTEAFF. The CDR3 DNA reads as TGCAGCGTTCGCAAAGGGCCAAGGACTGAAGCTTTCTTT. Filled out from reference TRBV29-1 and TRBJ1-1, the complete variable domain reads SAVISQKPSRDICQRGTSLTIQCQVDSQVTMMFWYRQQPGQSLTLIATANQGSEATYESGFVIDKFPISRPNLTFSTLTVSNMSPEDSSIYLCSVRKGPRTEAFFGQGTRLTVV.

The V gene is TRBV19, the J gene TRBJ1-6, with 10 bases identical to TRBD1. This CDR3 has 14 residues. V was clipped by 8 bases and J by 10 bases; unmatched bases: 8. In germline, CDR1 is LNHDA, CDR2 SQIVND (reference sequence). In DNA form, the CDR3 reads TGTGCCAGTGACCGGGACAGGGGAGGATCACCCCTCCACTTT. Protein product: CASDRDRGGSPLHF.

The CDR3 protein is CASSIGQTTEAFF. The CDR3 DNA follows: TGCGCCAGCAGCATAGGACAGACGACTGAAGCTTTCTTT. This chain links TRBV5-1 with TRBJ1-1; possible D gene TRBD1, 6 bases. CDR1 is SGHRS, CDR2 YFSETQ, per germline. CDR3 length: 13 amino acids. Trimming left V 4 bases short and J 5 bases short, with 12 bases between.

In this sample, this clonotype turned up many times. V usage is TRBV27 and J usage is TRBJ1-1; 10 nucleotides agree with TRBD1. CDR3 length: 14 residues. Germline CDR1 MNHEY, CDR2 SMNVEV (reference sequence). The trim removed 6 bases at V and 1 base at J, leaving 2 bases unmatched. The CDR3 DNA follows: TGTGCCAGCAGGGGGACAGGGGCGAACACTGAAGCTTTCTTT. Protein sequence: CASRGTGANTEAFF.

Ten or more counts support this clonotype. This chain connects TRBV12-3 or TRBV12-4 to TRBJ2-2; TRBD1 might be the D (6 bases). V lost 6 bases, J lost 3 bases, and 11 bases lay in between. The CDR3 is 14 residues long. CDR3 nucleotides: TGTGCCAGCAGAAAGGACAGTTACACCGGGGAGCTGTTTTTT. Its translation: CASRKDSYTGELFF.

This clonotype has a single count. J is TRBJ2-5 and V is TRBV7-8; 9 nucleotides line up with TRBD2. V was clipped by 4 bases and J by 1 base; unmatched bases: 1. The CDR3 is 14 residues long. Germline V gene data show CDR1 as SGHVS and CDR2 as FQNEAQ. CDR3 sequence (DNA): TGTGCCAGCAGCTCTAGCGGGACCCAAGAGACCCAGTACTTC. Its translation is CASSSSGTQETQYF.

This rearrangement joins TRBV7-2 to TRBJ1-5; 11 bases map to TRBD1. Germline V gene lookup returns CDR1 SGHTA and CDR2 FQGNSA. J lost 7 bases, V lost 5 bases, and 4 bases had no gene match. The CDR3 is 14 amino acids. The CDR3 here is CASSARTGGQPQHF. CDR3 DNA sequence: TGTGCCAGCAGCGCGCGGACAGGGGGCCAGCCCCAGCATTTT.

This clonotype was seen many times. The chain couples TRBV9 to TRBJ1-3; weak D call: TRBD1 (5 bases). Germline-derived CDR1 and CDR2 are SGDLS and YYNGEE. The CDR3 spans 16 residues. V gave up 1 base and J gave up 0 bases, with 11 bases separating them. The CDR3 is CASSVFDRTSGNTIYF. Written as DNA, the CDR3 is TGTGCCAGCAGCGTATTCGACAGAACCTCTGGAAACACCATATATTTT.

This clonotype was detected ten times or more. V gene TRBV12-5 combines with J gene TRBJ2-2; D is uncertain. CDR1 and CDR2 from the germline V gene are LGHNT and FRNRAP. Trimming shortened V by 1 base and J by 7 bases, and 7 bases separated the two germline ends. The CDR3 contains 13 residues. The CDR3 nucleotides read TGTGCTAGTGGTTTGGGGTTGGGCGGGGAGCTGTTTTTT. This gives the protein CASGLGLGGELFF. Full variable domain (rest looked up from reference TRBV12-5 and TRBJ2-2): DARVTQTPRHKVTEMGQEVTMRCQPILGHNTVFWYRQTMMQGLELLAYFRNRAPLDDSGMPKDRFSAEMPDATLATLKIQPSEPRDSAVYFCASGLGLGGELFFGEGSRLTVL.

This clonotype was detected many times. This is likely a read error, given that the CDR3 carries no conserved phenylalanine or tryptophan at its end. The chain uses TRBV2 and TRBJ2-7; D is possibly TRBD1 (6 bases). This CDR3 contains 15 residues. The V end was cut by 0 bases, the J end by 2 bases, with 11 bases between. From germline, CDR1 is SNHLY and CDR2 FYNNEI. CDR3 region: CASSEAWGLPYEQYL. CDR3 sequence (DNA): TGTGCCAGCAGTGAAGCGTGGGGGCTCCCCTACGAGCAGTACCTC.

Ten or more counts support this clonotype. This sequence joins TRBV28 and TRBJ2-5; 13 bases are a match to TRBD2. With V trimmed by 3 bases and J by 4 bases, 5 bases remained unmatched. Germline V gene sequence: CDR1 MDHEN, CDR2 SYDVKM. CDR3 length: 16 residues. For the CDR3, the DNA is TGTGCCAGCAGTTTCGGACTAGCGGGAGTATCAGAGACCCAGTACTTC. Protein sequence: CASSFGLAGVSETQYF.

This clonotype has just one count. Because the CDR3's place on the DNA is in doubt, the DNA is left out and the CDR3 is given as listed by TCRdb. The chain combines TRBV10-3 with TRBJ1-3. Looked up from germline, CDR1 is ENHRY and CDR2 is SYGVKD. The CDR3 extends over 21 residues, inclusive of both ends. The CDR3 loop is CAISFDPSGTEAFFGQGTIYF.